This paragraph reports one T cell receptor (beta chain). What antigen it recognizes has not been identified. There are no base qualities to consult, and no much larger clone falls within one base. Moderately to severely active disease, a Clinical Activity Score of at least 3, a NOSPECS grade of at least 4, and a duration under 3 months were present in ophthalmopathy patients. Any patient with an uncontrolled infection, another autoimmune disease, pregnancy or lactation was excluded. Clinical symptoms, serum thyroxine and TRAb, thyroid ultrasound, and orbital computed tomography formed the basis for the diagnoses. Ficoll-Paque density gradient centrifugation was used to isolate PBMCs from under 11 ml of fresh peripheral blood. Trizol reagent was used to extract total RNA, and RNA quality was then checked on an Agilent 2100 Bioanalyzer. This entry comes from a study of T cells in Graves' hyperthyroidism and ophthalmopathy (dated by TCRdb to about 2019). Regarding the complete study: Peripheral blood was sampled at the time of initial diagnosis, prior to any treatment. A discovery cohort of around 100 patients, 43 with Graves' ophthalmopathy and 55 to 60 with stable Graves' hyperthyroidism, was used to find distinguishing TCR V-J signatures. Whether ophthalmopathy could be predicted prospectively was tested in an independent validation cohort made up of 18 to 20 hyperthyroidism patients plus 17 patients who later progressed to ophthalmopathy. The 95 to 100 discovery patients were divided at random into training and test sets in a 7:3 ratio. The study also compared thyroid tissue and blood T-cell repertoires from five or six Graves' hyperthyroidism patients. Once sampling was done, hyperthyroidism patients were given methimazole at a starting dose of 30 mg daily, whereas ophthalmopathy patients were given high-dose intravenous methylprednisolone. The paper reports TCR Vbeta CDR3 sequencing of some 140 peripheral blood samples: some 41 ophthalmopathy, under 85 hyperthyroidism and around 17 progressor patients. Beyond this particular receptor, the publication reports: Most expanded thyroid clonotypes (frequency above 0.001) were also detected in blood, a finding suggesting that blood repertoires may reflect thyroid immune responses. During validation, the model predicted progression to ophthalmopathy a median of approximately 6.5 months ahead of onset, with roughly 65% sensitivity and 72% to 80% specificity. A model built on a 13 V-J signature distinguished ophthalmopathy from stable hyperthyroidism, reaching about 88% sensitivity and around 81% specificity in cross-validation and 80%/75% in testing. No statistical method was used to fix the sample size in advance, and group allocation was not hidden from the investigators.

As encoded in the germline V gene, CDR1 is MNHNS while CDR2 is SASEGT. The CDR3 runs 14 residues from the cysteine to the phenylalanine. The sequence is cut down to CDR3 DNA, 42 bases in frame from base 1. Trimming removed 6 bases from V and 7 bases from J, leaving 18 bases between the germline ends. Amplification of TCR beta CDR3 regions was carried out from RNA transcripts. The TCR CDR3 was subjected to a first round of RT-PCR using the HTBI primer set and the Qiagen OneStep RT-PCR kit. Libraries were constructed in a second round of multiplex PCR, after which size selection and purification were performed. Paired-end sequencing of the libraries was performed with 100 bp reads on an Illumina HiSeq2000. In the paper's pipeline: SOAPnuke was used to process the raw data, throwing out any read that contained adapters or uncalled bases, had a mean Phred below 15, or lacked an exact constant-primer or identifier match. High-quality paired reads were merged using COPE v1.2.5, and each unique nucleotide sequence was defined as a clonotype. MiTCR v1.1 was used to align the clonotypes against IMGT TRBV, TRBD and TRBJ reference segments. The analysis was restricted to V-J combinations with a frequency above 0.0001, which together covered about 99% of the repertoires. A TCS score was defined as the ratio between F50 (clonal expansion) and ExV (chaos), using BLOSUM62-based TCRdist between CDR3 peptides within each V-J. Welch's t-statistics and random forest reduced around 550 V-J features to around 14, which were used in a naive Bayes classifier (R e1071). TCRdb reprocessing: public reads trimmed at Q25 with fastp, clones called with MiXCR, in-frame beta chains kept. For every CDR3 protein sequence, its rows merge into one entry that carries the most common genes and DNA. TCRdb's processing, not the study's, gives the V and J calls here. The sample yields under 600,000 distinct CDR3 sequences; roughly 15% were counted once. The top ten clones comprise about 3.5% of the sample.

The receptor was derived from a woman aged 40 to 49 with Graves' ophthalmopathy. Sequenced material: blood. The V and J genes are TRBV6-1 and TRBJ1-1; the D gene is perhaps TRBD1, from 6 matching bases. The nucleotide sequence is TGTGCCAGCAGCGGTGACAGGTATGAAAGTGAAGCTTTCTTT. Its protein reads: CASSGDRYESEAFF.